These 22 T cell receptor beta chains were sequenced from one sample in a study of T cells in Graves' hyperthyroidism and ophthalmopathy. The CDR3 regions of TCR beta were amplified from RNA transcripts. The primer set for the first-round RT-PCR of the TCR CDR3 was HTBI. TCRdb fed the multiplex PCR reads into MiXCR, producing one record per CDR3 protein. This table holds hundreds of thousands of distinct CDR3 sequences, 14% found once. The sample consisted of blood. Receptors were obtained from a woman between 18 and 29 years old with Graves' hyperthyroidism.

This clonotype appeared a few times. CDR3 protein: CSVVNVGDTQYF. As DNA, the CDR3 is TGCAGCGTTGTAAATGTTGGAGATACGCAGTATTTT. The V and J genes are TRBV29-1 and TRBJ2-3; D call uncertain. Germline CDR1 is SQVTM and CDR2 is ANQGSEA. V lost 4 bases, J lost 5 bases, and 10 bases lay in between. This CDR3 is 12 amino acids long.

This clonotype was counted many times. The chain combines TRBV30 with TRBJ1-1; D possibly corresponds to TRBD1 (5 bases). CDR1 and CDR2 from the germline V gene are GTSNPN and SVGIG (reference sequence). The CDR3 is made up of 13 amino acids. V was trimmed by 2 bases and J by 3 bases, leaving 10 bases between them. This CDR3 is CAWSFDRYTEAFF. The CDR3 DNA reads TGTGCCTGGAGTTTCGACAGATACACTGAAGCTTTCTTT. The full variable domain, rest sourced from reference TRBV30 and TRBJ1-1, is SQTIHQWPATLVQPVGSPLSLECTVEGTSNPNLYWYRQAAGRGLQLLFYSVGIGQISSEVPQNLSASRPQDRQFILSSKKLLLSDSGFYLCAWSFDRYTEAFFGQGTRLTVV.

This chain links TRBV11-3 with TRBJ2-2; 15 positions agree with TRBD2. Germline CDR1 reads SGHNT; CDR2 reads YENEEA. The CDR3 sequence is 18 residues long. The V segment lost 3 bases and the J segment 4 bases; nucleotides outside the gene matches: 6. Here the CDR3 reads CASSLGTSGRSVTGELFF. The CDR3 DNA follows: TGTGCCAGCAGCTTGGGGACTAGCGGGAGGTCGGTCACCGGGGAGCTGTTTTTT.

This clonotype came up many times. This rearrangement joins TRBV2 to TRBJ2-5; 8 bases agree with TRBD1. The CDR3 length is 18 residues. CDR1 and CDR2 from the germline V gene are SNHLY and FYNNEI. V trimming: 0 bases; J trimming: 5 bases; junction bases outside the gene matches: 14. The CDR3 region is CASSEAKVGRGPRETQYF. The DNA of the CDR3 is TGTGCCAGCAGTGAAGCGAAGGTTGGCAGGGGGCCGCGGGAGACCCAGTACTTC.

The V and J genes are TRBV5-4 and TRBJ2-1; no clear D gene. Germline CDR1 is SGHNT and CDR2 is YYREEE (reference sequence). Deletions cut 2 bases from V and 7 bases from J, with 16 bases between. CDR3 length equals 15 residues. The CDR3 nucleotides read TGTGCCAGCAGCTTTAAGGAGATAGTGGAAAATGAGCAGTTCTTC. It translates to CASSFKEIVENEQFF.

This clonotype was observed at least ten times. This rearrangement joins TRBV20-1 to TRBJ2-7; D not resolved. Trimming left V 3 bases short and J 3 bases short, with 9 bases between. The CDR3 length is 12 residues. The germline V gene encodes CDR1 DFQATT and CDR2 SNEGSKA (reference sequence). The DNA for the CDR3 is TGCAGTGCTAGCGGGTGGATCTACGAGCAGTACTTC. Protein: CSASGWIYEQYF.

The sample holds many counts of this clonotype. The chain has TRBV5-1 and TRBJ2-1; D remains ambiguous. The CDR3 is 13 amino acids. Trimming cost V 6 bases and J 2 bases, with 9 bases left between them. CDR1 is SGHRS and CDR2 is YFSETQ in the germline V gene. The CDR3 spells CASTPPTYNEQFF. DNA for the CDR3: TGCGCCAGCACCCCCCCGACCTACAATGAGCAGTTCTTC.

This clonotype occurred a few times. The chain uses TRBV19 and TRBJ2-2; 8 bases are a match to TRBD1. The V gene's germline CDR1 is LNHDA and CDR2 SQIVND (reference sequence). V lost 5 bases, J lost 7 bases, and 6 bases stayed unmatched. This CDR3 comprises 14 residues. As DNA, the CDR3 is TGTGCCAGTAGTGCGACAGGGGTGGGCGGGGAGCTGTTTTTT. Encoded protein: CASSATGVGGELFF. The full variable domain, completed using reference TRBV19 and TRBJ2-2, is DGGITQSPKYLFRKEGQNVTLSCEQNLNHDAMYWYRQDPGQGLRLIYYSQIVNDFQKGDIAEGYSVSREKKESFPLTVTSAQKNPTAFYLCASSATGVGGELFFGEGSRLTVL.

The table lists this clonotype with a few counts. The chain uses TRBV7-8 and TRBJ2-7; D remains unclear. Between the trimmed V and J ends, which lost 5 bases and 2 bases, there was a span of 13 bases. This CDR3 comprises 14 residues. Germline V gene data show CDR1 as SGHVS and CDR2 as FQNEAQ. DNA for the CDR3: TGTGCCAGCAGCCCGACCCCAGATACCTACGAGCAGTACTTC. Protein sequence: CASSPTPDTYEQYF.

This clonotype was seen repeatedly, ten times or more. The rearrangement uses TRBV12-3 or TRBV12-4 and TRBJ1-3; 12 bases align to TRBD1. The ends lost 5 bases at V and 0 bases at J; junction bases unmatched: 2. CDR3 size: 16 residues. The CDR3 DNA sequence: TGTGCCAGCAGTGGGGACAGGGGGCTCTCTGGAAACACCATATATTTT. It is translated as CASSGDRGLSGNTIYF.

This clonotype was counted at least ten times. The rearrangement links TRBV6-2 or TRBV6-3 to TRBJ1-1, with D tentatively TRBD1 (6 bases). This CDR3 comprises 13 residues. Germline V CDR1 and CDR2: MNHEY, SVGEGT. V was pared by 9 bases and J by 3 bases, with 14 bases between. As DNA, the CDR3 is TGTGCCAGTTGCAGGGACATCTACACTGAAGCTTTCTTT. It yields the protein CASCRDIYTEAFF.

V is TRBV2 and J is TRBJ2-7; possible D gene TRBD2, 6 bases. Germline CDR1 is SNHLY and CDR2 is FYNNEI. The CDR3 has 15 residues. Deletions cut 0 bases from V and 3 bases from J, with 12 bases between. The CDR3, as DNA: TGTGCCAGCAGTGAAGCGCCGGGAGCAGGCTACGAGCAGTACTTC. This encodes CASSEAPGAGYEQYF.

CDR3 region: CASSSGQGGGYTF. The CDR3 region has the DNA TGTGCCAGCAGTTCCGGACAGGGCGGGGGCTACACCTTC. The chain joins TRBV28 to TRBJ1-2; 8 bases fit TRBD1. The CDR3 consists of 13 residues. Germline CDR1 and CDR2: MDHEN and SYDVKM. Trimming took 4 bases from V and 8 from J; bases not matched to a gene: 6.

This clonotype was found many times. This CDR3 is CASSQDQASGSDTQYF. The CDR3 nucleotides are TGTGCCAGCAGCCAAGATCAGGCTAGCGGGAGCGATACGCAGTATTTT. The gene calls are TRBV4-2 and TRBJ2-3, with 10 bases identical to TRBD2. The germline CDR1 and CDR2 sequences are LGHNA and YNFKEQ. V lost 0 bases and J lost 6; bases outside the gene matches: 6. There are 16 residues in the CDR3.

In DNA, the CDR3 is TGTGCCAGCAGTTCCCCTGACAGGGTATACGATCAGCCCCAGCATTTT. Its protein product is CASSSPDRVYDQPQHF. This chain links TRBV28 with TRBJ1-5, with 7 bases aligning to TRBD1. Trimming at V came to 4 bases and at J to 5 bases, leaving 11 bases not matched to a gene. The CDR3 totals 16 residues. In germline, CDR1 is MDHEN, CDR2 SYDVKM.

This clonotype was seen many times. The chain couples TRBV6-1 to TRBJ2-5, with TRBD2 identical over 10 bases. CDR1 MNHNS and CDR2 SASEGT come from the germline V gene. Trimming cost V 6 bases and J 0 bases; bases outside gene matches: 7. The CDR3 is 16 amino acids. The CDR3 spells CASSPGTSEYQETQYF. In DNA, the CDR3 is TGTGCCAGCAGCCCCGGGACTAGCGAGTACCAAGAGACCCAGTACTTC.

The sample holds a few counts of this clonotype. The chain recombines TRBV27 with TRBJ2-1, with D possibly TRBD2 on 6 matching bases. Germline V gene sequence: CDR1 MNHEY, CDR2 SMNVEV (reference sequence). Trimming took 8 bases from V and 6 from J, leaving 14 bases between them. This CDR3 comprises 13 residues. CDR3 in amino acids: CASSQGGVNEQFF. The DNA for the CDR3 is TGTGCCAGCTCCCAAGGAGGGGTCAATGAGCAGTTCTTC.

There are a few counts of this clonotype. The chain joins TRBV27 to TRBJ1-2, with unresolved D. The ends were cut back, 0 bases at V and 2 bases at J, with 19 bases in the middle. The CDR3 length is 18 residues. Germline V CDR1 and CDR2: MNHEY, SMNVEV (reference sequence). The CDR3 spells CASSLSPLWAPGNYGYTF. The CDR3 DNA reads as TGTGCCAGCAGTTTATCCCCGCTCTGGGCTCCCGGGAACTATGGCTACACCTTC.

The chain joins TRBV9 to TRBJ2-1; 9 bases agree with TRBD2. Germline CDR1 is SGDLS and CDR2 is YYNGEE. This CDR3 is 16 amino acids long. The junction had 9 bases not matched to a gene; V was cut back by 0 bases and J by 8 bases. As DNA, the CDR3 is TGTGCCAGCAGCGTAGCGGTAGCGGGAGCTGAGGATGAGCAGTTCTTC. Its protein product is CASSVAVAGAEDEQFF.

The chain uses TRBV6-1 and TRBJ1-2; tentative D call: TRBD1 (6 bases). There are 16 residues in the CDR3. V lost 0 bases and J lost 4, with 15 bases in between. Germline V gives CDR1 MNHNS, CDR2 SASEGT. The CDR3 bases are TGTGCCAGCAGTGAAGCCGAGACAGGCCTGTCCTATGGCTACACCTTC. As protein: CASSEAETGLSYGYTF.

The sample holds a few counts of this clonotype. A much more abundant neighbour one base away suggests this may be a read error. This chain uses TRBV2 with TRBJ1-1, with D perhaps TRBD1 (6 bases). Trimming cost V 11 bases and J 1 base, with 17 bases left between them. The CDR3 runs 14 residues. In germline, CDR1 is SNHLY, CDR2 FYNNEI. The CDR3 spells CAGTSRQENTEAFF. The CDR3 coding sequence is TGTGCCGGCACAAGTAGACAGGAGAACACTGAAGCTTTCTTT.

In this sample, this clonotype turned up a few times. The genes are TRBV19 and TRBJ2-2, with 8 bases identical to TRBD2. The CDR3 has 15 amino acids. V was clipped by 6 bases and J by 0 bases; unmatched bases: 3. Per germline, CDR1 LNHDA and CDR2 SQIVND (reference sequence). The CDR3 bases are TGTGCCAGTAGAGGGCGGGGGGCGAACACCGGGGAGCTGTTTTTT. Protein product: CASRGRGANTGELFF.